The subject of this entry is one T cell receptor (beta chain). Its antigen is unknown. The authors reverse transcribed all of the isolated RNA, so sequencing captured expressed TCRB transcripts. The data were produced by immunoSEQ multiplex PCR, yet TCRdb's version contains in-frame clones alone and is incomplete. The sample contains under 300,000 clones, 25% to 35% of which appear only once. V was clipped by 6 bases and J by 0 bases, with 10 bases between them. Germline values: CDR1 SGHAT, CDR2 FQNNGV. The CDR3 is made up of 14 amino acids. The sample is drawn from a study of beta chain features in type 1 diabetes. Study-wide results and limits: The study left unresolved whether HLA type influences TCRB rearrangement.

The chain is built from TRBV11-2 and TRBJ2-3, with D perhaps matching TRBD2 (5 bases). The sequence derives from a man aged 25 to 40 in good health. Sequenced: central memory CD4+ T cells from blood. CDR3 in DNA: TGTGCCAGCAGAAAAGGGAGTAGCACAGATACGCAGTATTTT. This gives the protein CASRKGSSTDTQYF.